The 7 T cell receptor beta chains listed next were all sequenced from one sample in a study of vaccination effects on CD4 cells after COVID-19. Their cognate antigens are unknown. The repertoire was sequenced with immunoSEQ multiplex PCR; TCRdb's copy has only in-frame clones and lacks some. This sample has tens of thousands of clones; around 69% occur once, and the top ten carry roughly 2.8%. The ViraFEST assay expanded antigen-specific CD4+ T cells with viral peptide pools before sequencing. On roughly day 10 of culture, CD4+ T cells were separated out. Vaccinated recipients, who were negative for nucleocapsid antibodies, had no history of SARS-CoV-2 infection. Source: CD4+ T cells from PBMCs cultured with HCoV-NL63 spike peptides, taken before COVID-19 vaccination. Source of these receptors: a human donor who received a COVID-19 vaccine.

This rearrangement joins TRBV19 to TRBJ2-3; 11 bases fit TRBD2. With V trimmed by 1 base and J by 6 bases, 12 bases remained unmatched. The CDR3 extends over 18 amino acids. CDR1 is LNHDA, CDR2 SQIVND, per germline (reference sequence). This chain's CDR3 is CASSIGRRSGGARDTQYF. DNA for the CDR3: TGTGCCAGTAGTATAGGGCGACGTAGCGGGGGGGCCAGGGATACGCAGTATTTT.

This clone was seen a single time. This chain joins TRBV5-4 and TRBJ1-3; D is perhaps TRBD1 (6 bases). V lost 2 bases, J lost 2 bases, and 11 bases lay in between. The CDR3 runs to 15 residues. CDR1 and CDR2 (germline): SGHNT, YYREEE (reference sequence). CDR3 amino acids: CASSLRTAPGNTIYF. The CDR3, as DNA: TGTGCCAGCAGCTTACGGACAGCCCCTGGAAACACCATATATTTT.

This chain links TRBV18 with TRBJ1-1; 7 nucleotides match TRBD1. Germline CDR1 KGHSH, CDR2 LQKENI. The CDR3 is 16 amino acids. J gave up 0 bases and V 5 bases, and 9 bases lay outside the gene matches. The CDR3 nucleotides are TGTGCCAGCTCAACCTCCAGGGGGGGGATGAACACTGAAGCTTTCTTT. Residues: CASSTSRGGMNTEAFF. The whole variable domain, remainder taken from reference TRBV18 and TRBJ1-1, is NAGVMQNPRHLVRRRGQEARLRCSPMKGHSHVYWYRQLPEEGLKFMVYLQKENIIDESGMPKERFSAEFPKEGPSILRIQQVVRGDSAAYFCASSTSRGGMNTEAFFGQGTRLTVV.

The chain links TRBV5-1 to TRBJ2-5; weak D call: TRBD2 (6 bases). Germline CDR1 SGHRS, CDR2 YFSETQ. Trimming left V 1 base short and J 4 bases short, with 11 bases between. This CDR3 contains 14 residues. The CDR3 nucleotides are TGCGCCAGCAGCTTGCGGGGGAGGAGAGAGACCCAGTACTTC. The encoded protein is CASSLRGRRETQYF.

Here the CDR3 DNA reads TGTGCCAGCAGCCATATTAGGGACACCTATTCACCCCTCCACTTT. The encoded protein is CASSHIRDTYSPLHF. The gene calls are TRBV7-8 and TRBJ1-6; TRBD1 might be the D (6 bases). The CDR3 consists of 15 residues. V lost 5 bases to trimming and J lost 8 bases, with 16 bases between them. Germline V CDR1 and CDR2: SGHVS, FQNEAQ. The full variable domain, its missing parts supplied by reference TRBV7-8 and TRBJ1-6, is GAGVSQSPRYKVAKRGQDVALRCDPISGHVSLFWYQQALGQGPEFLTYFQNEAQLDKSGLPSDRFFAERPEGSVSTLKIQRTQQEDSAVYLCASSHIRDTYSPLHFGNGTRLTVT.

V usage is TRBV12-3 or TRBV12-4 and J usage is TRBJ2-1; perhaps D is TRBD1 or TRBD2 (5 bases each). The CDR3 contains 12 residues. Trimming took off 3 bases at V and 12 bases at J, with 12 bases between the two ends. The CDR3: CASSFGTRGQFF. CDR3 coding DNA: TGTGCCAGCAGTTTTGGGACGAGGGGGCAGTTCTTC.

This rearrangement joins TRBV18 to TRBJ2-1; D perhaps matches TRBD1 (6 bases). V shed 0 bases and J shed 7 bases, with 16 bases lying between them. Germline CDR1 KGHSH, CDR2 LQKENI. The CDR3 loop spans 16 amino acids. CDR3 region: CASSPPGAGQTNEQFF. The CDR3 region has the DNA TGTGCCAGCTCACCACCGGGGGCAGGACAAACGAATGAGCAGTTCTTC.